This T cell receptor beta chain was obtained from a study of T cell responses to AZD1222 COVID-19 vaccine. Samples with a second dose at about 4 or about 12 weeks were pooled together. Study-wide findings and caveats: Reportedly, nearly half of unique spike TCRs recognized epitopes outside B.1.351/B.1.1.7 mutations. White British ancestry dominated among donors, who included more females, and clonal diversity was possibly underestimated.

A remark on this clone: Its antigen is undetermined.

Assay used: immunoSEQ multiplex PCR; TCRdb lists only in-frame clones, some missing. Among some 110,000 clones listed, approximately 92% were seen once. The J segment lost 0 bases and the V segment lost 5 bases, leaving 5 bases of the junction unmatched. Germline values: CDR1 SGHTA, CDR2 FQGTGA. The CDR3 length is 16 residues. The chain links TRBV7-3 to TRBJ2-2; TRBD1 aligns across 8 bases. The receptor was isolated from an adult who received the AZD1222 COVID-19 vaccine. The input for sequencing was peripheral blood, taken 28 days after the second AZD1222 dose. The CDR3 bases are TGTGCCAGCAGCGCGACAGGGGCAGCGAACACCGGGGAGCTGTTTTTT. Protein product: CASSATGAANTGELFF.